This T cell receptor (beta chain) was recorded in a study of blood T cell repertoires in COVID-19. The protocol was immunoSEQ multiplex PCR, while the TCRdb copy is restricted to in-frame clones and leaves out a portion. This table has about 160,000 clones, roughly 84% appearing once. The sample consisted of peripheral blood. This sequence was found in a woman older than 75 with active or convalescent COVID-19.

As DNA, the CDR3 is TGTGCCAGCAGCTCCGCGGGAGGAGGAGGAGAGACCCAGTACTTC. Translation gives CASSSAGGGGETQYF. The V and J genes are TRBV5-4 and TRBJ2-5; TRBD2 matches 8 bases. CDR3 length: 15 amino acids. V lost 3 bases, J lost 4 bases, and 8 bases stayed unmatched. Germline V gene sequence: CDR1 SGHNT, CDR2 YYREEE (reference sequence).